This T cell receptor (beta chain) appears in the sequencing data of a study of T cells in Graves' hyperthyroidism and ophthalmopathy. Study overall: The initial diagnosis was the point when peripheral blood was collected, ahead of any treatment. Overall study results and limits: Onset of ophthalmopathy came a median 6.5 months after the model predicted it.

V gave up 11 bases and J gave up 11 bases, with 7 bases separating them. The CDR3 loop spans 8 amino acids. This clonotype was counted ten times or more. Antigen specificity is unknown. The authors deemed Graves' hyperthyroidism stable absent ophthalmopathy progression within 18 months. TCR beta CDR3 sequences were amplified from RNA transcripts. HTBI primers were used for first-round RT-PCR of the TCR CDR3. MiXCR, applied by TCRdb to the multiplex PCR reads, yields one record per CDR3 protein. The table lists around 520,000 distinct CDR3 sequences, about an eighth of them singletons, with around a sixth in the top ten.

This chain connects TRBV12-3 or TRBV12-4 to TRBJ1-5; D unclear. The material sequenced was blood. The clonotype originates from a woman aged 18-29 years with Graves' hyperthyroidism. The DNA for the CDR3 is TGTGCCCCCCCGGCCCAGCATTTT. Protein sequence: CAPPAQHF.